Listed below are T cell receptor beta chains from one sample, sequenced in a study of shared clonotypes between healthy human individuals. Sequencing was performed with immunoSEQ multiplex PCR; in TCRdb, only in-frame clones are kept and a portion is missing. The sample gives 950,000 to 1,300,000 clones, approximately 76% of which show up once; around 1.5% is in the top ten. Sequencing was performed on memory CD4+ T cells sorted from blood. Every receptor here comes from a man aged 18 to 35 in good health. Both conserved end residues are part of each CDR3. The D gene is left open where the match is weak. For some rows the clone size is stated as once, few or many, or as a class when expanded; others skip it.

d_call: TRBD2; clone_size: once; j_call: TRBJ2-3; v_call: TRBV7-2; cdr3_aa: CASSYGLAGGYF; cdr3_nt: TGTGCCAGCAGCTACGGACTAGCGGGAGGCTATTTT
d_call: -; clone_size: few; j_call: TRBJ2-7; v_call: TRBV15; cdr3_aa: CATSREGGVYEQYF; cdr3_nt: TGTGCCACCAGCAGAGAGGGGGGTGTCTACGAGCAGTACTTC
d_call: TRBD1; clone_size: -; j_call: TRBJ2-1; v_call: TRBV9; cdr3_aa: CASSPFDRVNSYNEQFF; cdr3_nt: TGTGCCAGCAGCCCTTTTGACAGGGTCAATAGCTACAATGAGCAGTTCTTC
d_call: TRBD1; clone_size: -; j_call: TRBJ2-4; v_call: TRBV6-1; cdr3_aa: CASSERRTGGYIQYF; cdr3_nt: TGTGCCAGCAGTGAGAGGCGGACAGGGGGTTACATTCAGTACTTC
d_call: -; clone_size: -; j_call: TRBJ2-1; v_call: TRBV10-3; cdr3_aa: CASGSYNEQFF; cdr3_nt: TGTGCCTCGGGTTCCTACAATGAGCAGTTCTTC
d_call: -; clone_size: -; j_call: TRBJ2-2; v_call: TRBV6-5; cdr3_aa: CASRRTDNRPGELFF; cdr3_nt: TGTGCCAGCAGAAGGACGGATAACCGTCCCGGGGAGCTGTTTTTT
d_call: -; clone_size: -; j_call: TRBJ2-5; v_call: TRBV7-2; cdr3_aa: CASSKGRQGGQETQYF; cdr3_nt: TGTGCCAGCAGTAAGGGACGTCAGGGAGGCCAAGAGACCCAGTACTTC
d_call: -; clone_size: -; j_call: TRBJ1-6; v_call: TRBV9; cdr3_aa: CASSARGKENSPLHF; cdr3_nt: TGTGCCAGCAGCGCCCGGGGGAAGGAAAATTCACCCCTCCACTTT
d_call: -; clone_size: few; j_call: TRBJ2-2; v_call: TRBV29-1; cdr3_aa: CSGSSSTGGGELFF; cdr3_nt: TGCAGCGGGTCGTCTAGTACGGGCGGCGGGGAGCTGTTTTTT
d_call: -; clone_size: once; j_call: TRBJ2-7; v_call: TRBV18; cdr3_aa: CASSPPAAYEQYF; cdr3_nt: TGTGCCAGCTCACCACCTGCCGCATACGAGCAGTACTTC
d_call: TRBD2; clone_size: -; j_call: TRBJ2-1; v_call: TRBV10-3; cdr3_aa: CAISTSGDNEQFF; cdr3_nt: TGTGCCATCAGTACTAGCGGGGACAATGAGCAGTTCTTC
d_call: TRBD1; clone_size: -; j_call: TRBJ2-1; v_call: TRBV10-3; cdr3_aa: CAISARTGEYEQFF; cdr3_nt: TGTGCCATCAGTGCTCGGACAGGGGAGTATGAGCAGTTCTTC
d_call: TRBD2; clone_size: -; j_call: TRBJ2-1; v_call: TRBV5-1; cdr3_aa: CASSWEGALNNEQFF; cdr3_nt: TGCGCCAGCAGCTGGGAGGGCGCACTAAACAATGAGCAGTTCTTC
d_call: -; clone_size: -; j_call: TRBJ2-3; v_call: TRBV7-9; cdr3_aa: CASSLGIDTDTQYF; cdr3_nt: TGTGCCAGCAGCTTAGGTATAGACACAGATACGCAGTATTTT
d_call: -; clone_size: -; j_call: TRBJ1-2; v_call: TRBV6-1; cdr3_aa: CASRLLHYGYTF; cdr3_nt: TGTGCCAGCAGATTGCTACACTATGGCTACACCTTC
d_call: -; clone_size: -; j_call: TRBJ2-3; v_call: TRBV6-6; cdr3_aa: CASSYADRAPQYF; cdr3_nt: TGTGCCAGCAGTTACGCGGACCGCGCCCCGCAGTATTTT
d_call: TRBD1; clone_size: -; j_call: TRBJ1-4; v_call: TRBV25-1; cdr3_aa: CASSDSGQGAEKLFF; cdr3_nt: TGTGCCAGCAGTGATTCCGGACAGGGGGCGGAAAAACTGTTTTTT
d_call: -; clone_size: -; j_call: TRBJ2-7; v_call: TRBV5-4; cdr3_aa: CASSPGPGNYEQYF; cdr3_nt: TGTGCCAGCAGCCCCGGGCCGGGGAACTACGAGCAGTACTTC
d_call: -; clone_size: -; j_call: TRBJ2-7; v_call: TRBV25-1; cdr3_aa: CASSERGGTYEQYF; cdr3_nt: TGTGCCAGCAGTGAACGGGGCGGGACCTACGAGCAGTACTTC
d_call: TRBD2; clone_size: many; j_call: TRBJ2-7; v_call: TRBV18; cdr3_aa: CASSPMAGALNEQYF; cdr3_nt: TGTGCCAGCTCACCGATGGCGGGAGCCCTCAACGAGCAGTACTTC
d_call: TRBD1; clone_size: -; j_call: TRBJ1-2; v_call: TRBV5-1; cdr3_aa: CASSVLQGARSGYTF; cdr3_nt: TGCGCCAGCAGCGTCCTACAGGGGGCTCGGAGTGGCTACACCTTC
d_call: TRBD1; clone_size: -; j_call: TRBJ2-7; v_call: TRBV10-1; cdr3_aa: CASSRDRSREQYF; cdr3_nt: TGCGCCAGCAGCCGGGACAGGAGCCGCGAGCAGTACTTC
d_call: TRBD1; clone_size: -; j_call: TRBJ2-7; v_call: TRBV7-9; cdr3_aa: CASSSRTGIPGVSYEQYF; cdr3_nt: TGTGCCAGCAGCTCCAGGACAGGGATCCCGGGCGTCTCCTACGAGCAGTACTTC
d_call: -; clone_size: -; j_call: TRBJ1-5; v_call: TRBV28; cdr3_aa: CASSSSDRIKPQHF; cdr3_nt: TGTGCCAGCAGTTCCTCCGACAGGATTAAACCCCAGCATTTT
d_call: TRBD1; clone_size: -; j_call: TRBJ2-1; v_call: TRBV11-2; cdr3_aa: CASGPDRGNEQFF; cdr3_nt: TGTGCCAGCGGTCCGGACAGGGGGAATGAGCAGTTCTTC
d_call: -; clone_size: -; j_call: TRBJ1-6; v_call: TRBV11-2; cdr3_aa: CASTGGVPGNSPLHF; cdr3_nt: TGTGCCAGTACCGGGGGCGTACCCGGAAATTCACCCCTCCACTTT
d_call: -; clone_size: -; j_call: TRBJ2-2; v_call: TRBV27; cdr3_aa: CASTPAGGMNTGELFF; cdr3_nt: TGTGCCAGCACCCCAGCGGGTGGCATGAACACCGGGGAGCTGTTTTTT
d_call: -; clone_size: -; j_call: TRBJ2-7; v_call: TRBV30; cdr3_aa: CAWRAQGNSYEQYF; cdr3_nt: TGTGCCTGGAGGGCACAGGGAAACTCCTACGAGCAGTACTTC
d_call: -; clone_size: -; j_call: TRBJ2-7; v_call: TRBV5-1; cdr3_aa: CASSQGYAYEQYF; cdr3_nt: TGCGCCAGCAGCCAGGGATATGCCTACGAGCAGTACTTC
d_call: TRBD2; clone_size: -; j_call: TRBJ2-1; v_call: TRBV7-9; cdr3_aa: CASSPPRVRLAGSYNEQFF; cdr3_nt: TGTGCCAGCAGCCCTCCCAGGGTAAGACTAGCGGGTTCCTACAATGAGCAGTTCTTC
d_call: TRBD1; clone_size: -; j_call: TRBJ1-1; v_call: TRBV29-1; cdr3_aa: CSVGQGIGTEAFF; cdr3_nt: TGCAGCGTTGGACAGGGGATCGGTACTGAAGCTTTCTTT
d_call: -; clone_size: -; j_call: TRBJ2-7; v_call: TRBV28; cdr3_aa: CATGETYEQYF; cdr3_nt: TGTGCCACAGGGGAAACCTACGAGCAGTACTTC
d_call: -; clone_size: -; j_call: TRBJ2-4; v_call: TRBV6-6; cdr3_aa: CASTGASKNIQYF; cdr3_nt: TGTGCCAGCACTGGGGCTTCCAAAAACATTCAGTACTTC
d_call: TRBD2; clone_size: -; j_call: TRBJ2-5; v_call: TRBV5-4; cdr3_aa: CASSRTSGSQETQYF; cdr3_nt: TGTGCCAGCAGCCGGACTAGCGGGAGTCAAGAGACCCAGTACTTC
d_call: TRBD1; clone_size: -; j_call: TRBJ2-2; v_call: TRBV5-1; cdr3_aa: CASSSQGTANTGELFF; cdr3_nt: TGCGCCAGCAGCTCGCAGGGGACAGCGAACACCGGGGAGCTGTTTTTT
d_call: -; clone_size: few; j_call: TRBJ1-2; v_call: TRBV28; cdr3_aa: CASSLNRAGFGYTF; cdr3_nt: TGTGCCAGCAGTTTAAACAGGGCAGGGTTTGGCTACACCTTC
d_call: TRBD2; clone_size: -; j_call: TRBJ2-3; v_call: TRBV27; cdr3_aa: CASSFYRLAGVADTQYF; cdr3_nt: TGTGCCAGCAGTTTTTACCGACTAGCGGGGGTAGCAGATACGCAGTATTTT
d_call: TRBD1; clone_size: -; j_call: TRBJ2-5; v_call: TRBV7-9; cdr3_aa: CASSLWLDRGQETQYF; cdr3_nt: TGTGCCAGCAGCTTATGGTTGGACAGGGGGCAAGAGACCCAGTACTTC
d_call: TRBD2; clone_size: -; j_call: TRBJ2-1; v_call: TRBV6-5; cdr3_aa: CASMGRERYNEQFF; cdr3_nt: TGTGCCAGCATGGGGCGGGAGAGGTACAATGAGCAGTTCTTC
d_call: -; clone_size: -; j_call: TRBJ2-7; v_call: TRBV30; cdr3_aa: CAWSSGSSYEQYF; cdr3_nt: TGTGCCTGGAGTTCGGGGAGCTCCTACGAGCAGTACTTC
d_call: TRBD1; clone_size: -; j_call: TRBJ2-7; v_call: TRBV27; cdr3_aa: CASSPRQGYYEQYF; cdr3_nt: TGTGCCAGCAGTCCACGACAGGGATACTACGAGCAGTACTTC
d_call: -; clone_size: -; j_call: TRBJ1-6; v_call: TRBV10-2; cdr3_aa: CASSESRGSLHF; cdr3_nt: TGCGCCAGCAGTGAGTCGCGGGGGAGCCTCCACTTT
d_call: -; clone_size: -; j_call: TRBJ2-2; v_call: TRBV5-6; cdr3_aa: CASSRVGYWNTGELFF; cdr3_nt: TGTGCCAGCAGCCGGGTCGGGTATTGGAACACCGGGGAGCTGTTTTTT
d_call: TRBD1; clone_size: -; j_call: TRBJ1-1; v_call: TRBV19; cdr3_aa: CASKTGGRTEAFF; cdr3_nt: TGTGCCAGTAAAACAGGGGGAAGGACTGAAGCTTTCTTT
d_call: -; clone_size: -; j_call: TRBJ1-6; v_call: TRBV7-3; cdr3_aa: CASSPGGNSPLHF; cdr3_nt: TGTGCCAGCAGCCCAGGTGGTAATTCACCCCTCCACTTT
d_call: -; clone_size: -; j_call: TRBJ1-2; v_call: TRBV6-1; cdr3_aa: CASRGSGWDGYTF; cdr3_nt: TGTGCCAGCAGGGGTTCCGGATGGGATGGCTACACCTTC
d_call: -; clone_size: -; j_call: TRBJ2-3; v_call: TRBV4-1; cdr3_aa: CASSPPSQGRGTDTQYF; cdr3_nt: TGCGCCAGCAGCCCCCCATCGCAGGGGAGGGGCACAGATACGCAGTATTTT
d_call: -; clone_size: few; j_call: TRBJ1-1; v_call: TRBV19; cdr3_aa: CASSEQANTEAFF; cdr3_nt: TGTGCCAGTAGTGAACAGGCGAACACTGAAGCTTTCTTT
d_call: -; clone_size: few; j_call: TRBJ2-6; v_call: TRBV2; cdr3_aa: CASRPSRGEGASGANVLTF; cdr3_nt: TGTGCCAGCAGGCCATCAAGGGGGGAAGGGGCCTCTGGGGCCAACGTCCTGACTTTC
d_call: TRBD1; clone_size: -; j_call: TRBJ1-3; v_call: TRBV9; cdr3_aa: CASKDRGTNTIYF; cdr3_nt: TGTGCCAGCAAGGACAGGGGGACAAACACCATATATTTT
d_call: -; clone_size: -; j_call: TRBJ2-2; v_call: TRBV11-1; cdr3_aa: CACGTNTGELFF; cdr3_nt: TGTGCCTGCGGGACAAACACCGGGGAGCTGTTTTTT
d_call: -; clone_size: -; j_call: TRBJ1-1; v_call: TRBV6-4; cdr3_aa: CASSDSSKNTEAFF; cdr3_nt: TGTGCCAGCAGTGATTCGAGCAAGAACACTGAAGCTTTCTTT
d_call: TRBD2; clone_size: -; j_call: TRBJ2-7; v_call: TRBV28; cdr3_aa: CASLAGGTIYEQYF; cdr3_nt: TGTGCCAGTTTAGCGGGAGGAACAATCTACGAGCAGTACTTC
d_call: TRBD2; clone_size: -; j_call: TRBJ2-7; v_call: TRBV5-1; cdr3_aa: CASSATTRRGAYEQYF; cdr3_nt: TGCGCCAGCAGCGCGACGACTAGGCGGGGGGCCTACGAGCAGTACTTC
d_call: TRBD2; clone_size: -; j_call: TRBJ2-3; v_call: TRBV7-2; cdr3_aa: CASSLGTSGVPQYF; cdr3_nt: TGTGCCAGCAGCCTCGGGACTAGCGGGGTCCCGCAGTATTTT
d_call: -; clone_size: once; j_call: TRBJ2-3; v_call: TRBV15; cdr3_aa: CATSRPFTDTQYF; cdr3_nt: TGTGCCACCAGCAGACCATTCACAGATACGCAGTATTTT
d_call: -; clone_size: -; j_call: TRBJ2-3; v_call: TRBV28; cdr3_aa: CASYGQLLDTQYF; cdr3_nt: TGTGCCAGCTATGGACAGCTATTGGATACGCAGTATTTT